What follows are 4 T cell receptor beta chains derived from one specimen sequenced in a study of blood T cell repertoires in COVID-19 (TCRdb year 2020). Libraries were prepared through the immunoSEQ multiplex PCR assay. In TCRdb, the immuneACCESS table is reduced to in-frame sequences with V and J assigned. These tables do not hold every clone; where another copy was compared, an unresolved V gene accounts for under half, and the others remain unexplained. For this sample the table gives 300,000 to 350,000 clones, of which about nine tenths were detected only once. The ten largest clones take up approximately 1.8% of the sample. The sample consisted of peripheral blood. The receptors derive from a woman in her 30s with COVID-19, enrolled during active disease.

The gene calls are TRBV27 and TRBJ1-5; TRBD1 is a possible D gene (5 bases). Between the trimmed V and J ends, which lost 5 bases and 3 bases, there was a span of 11 bases. The CDR3 loop spans 14 amino acids. Germline V gene lookup returns CDR1 MNHEY and CDR2 SMNVEV (reference sequence). CDR3 in DNA: TGTGCCAGCAGTCCAAAGGGGTTCAATCAGCCCCAGCATTTT. It encodes CASSPKGFNQPQHF.

The rearrangement links TRBV11-2 to TRBJ1-2; possible D gene TRBD1, 6 bases. The V gene lost 0 bases and the J gene lost 7 bases, with 12 bases spanning the gap. Germline-derived CDR1 and CDR2 are SGHAT and FQNNGV. The length of the CDR3 is 14 residues. Here the CDR3 reads CASSLDRGAGGYTF. As DNA, the CDR3 is TGTGCCAGCAGCTTAGATCGGGGGGCGGGTGGCTACACCTTC. Full variable domain (remainder filled in from reference TRBV11-2 and TRBJ1-2): EAGVAQSPRYKIIEKRQSVAFWCNPISGHATLYWYQQILGQGPKLLIQFQNNGVVDDSQLPKDRFSAERLKGVDSTLKIQPAKLEDSAVYLCASSLDRGAGGYTFGSGTRLTVV.

The count of this clone is one. This rearrangement joins TRBV18 to TRBJ1-2, with 7 bases lining up with TRBD1. The CDR3 spans 15 residues. With 2 bases clipped from V and 7 bases from J, the junction kept 10 bases outside the gene matches. Germline V gives CDR1 KGHSH, CDR2 LQKENI. The CDR3 here is CASSPSGQAAGGYTF. DNA for the CDR3: TGTGCCAGCTCACCATCCGGACAGGCAGCGGGTGGCTACACCTTC.

The rearrangement links TRBV5-6 to TRBJ1-2; 7 bases match TRBD1. The ends lost 0 bases at V and 14 bases at J; junction bases unmatched: 7. The CDR3 extends over 12 amino acids. From germline, CDR1 is SGHDT and CDR2 YYEEEE. CDR3 sequence: CASSLGGTVKTF. The CDR3 DNA is TGTGCCAGCAGCTTGGGAGGGACAGTGAAGACCTTC.